This T cell receptor (beta chain) was profiled in a study of neurological immune-mediated disorders. The making of cDNA relied on 5'RACE with 10-nucleotide random UMIs. TCRdb re-derived calls from the 5' RACE reads in MiXCR, one entry per CDR3 protein. In the table there are nearly 45,000 distinct CDR3 sequences, over 9.5% of which are singletons. The study's findings and limits: CDR3 amino acid sequences found in expanded clones were never shared across subjects, suggesting private repertoires in all groups. HTLV-1-associated myelopathy had the most TCR clonal expansion, whereas multiple sclerosis had the least (lower than in healthy controls).

Trimming shortened V by 7 bases and J by 6 bases, and 16 bases separated the two germline ends. From germline, CDR1 is SQVTM and CDR2 ANQGSEA. The CDR3 is 13 residues long. Unsorted libraries were generated from 2 million PBMCs. These cells had been stored in RNAlater at -80 C. Worth noting for this clonotype: What it recognizes is unknown. Because the CDR3 is missing its conserved closing phenylalanine or tryptophan, this is likely a read error.

Specimen: PBMCs. This sequence originates from a female donor in good health. The chain joins TRBV29-1 to TRBJ2-1; either TRBD1 or TRBD2 may supply D (5 bases each). CDR3 DNA: TGCAGCGACACCCATGAGAGGGGCAATGAGCAGTTCCTC. This gives the protein CSDTHERGNEQFL.